This record covers a single T cell receptor beta chain. This entry comes from a study of blood T cell repertoires in COVID-19. Clones were sequenced by immunoSEQ multiplex PCR, and TCRdb holds only the in-frame ones, with some missing. The table includes 130,000 to 150,000 clones, under 90% detected once. This CDR3 has 13 amino acids. V was trimmed by 2 bases and J by 3 bases, leaving 8 bases between them. CDR1 is KGHSH and CDR2 is LQKENI in the germline V gene. This rearrangement joins TRBV18 to TRBJ2-7; D might be TRBD1 (5 bases). This receptor was obtained from a human donor in a cohort sampled during active COVID-19. Material for sequencing was peripheral blood. The DNA of the CDR3 is TGTGCCAGCTCACCAAGGGGCAACTACGAGCAGTACTTC. This translates into CASSPRGNYEQYF. The variable domain in full, completed from reference TRBV18 and TRBJ2-7, reads NAGVMQNPRHLVRRRGQEARLRCSPMKGHSHVYWYRQLPEEGLKFMVYLQKENIIDESGMPKERFSAEFPKEGPSILRIQQVVRGDSAAYFCASSPRGNYEQYFGPGTRLTVT.